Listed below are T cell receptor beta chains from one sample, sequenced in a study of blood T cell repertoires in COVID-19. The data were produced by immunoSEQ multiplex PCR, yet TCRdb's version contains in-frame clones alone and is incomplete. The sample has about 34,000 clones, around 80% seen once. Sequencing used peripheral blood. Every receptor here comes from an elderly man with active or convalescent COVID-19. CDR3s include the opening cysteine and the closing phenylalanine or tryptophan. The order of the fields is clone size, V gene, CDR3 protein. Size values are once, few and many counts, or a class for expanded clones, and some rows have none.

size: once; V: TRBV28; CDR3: CASSLGQGYTEAFF
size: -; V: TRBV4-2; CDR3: CASSTGGVSNEKLFF
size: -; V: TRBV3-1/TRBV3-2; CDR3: CASSQGVAGVFVYEQYF
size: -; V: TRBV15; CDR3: CATSRDRGGYEQYF
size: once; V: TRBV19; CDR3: CASSIQGGHTGELFF
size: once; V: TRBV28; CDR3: CASSLSGTAVNEKLFF
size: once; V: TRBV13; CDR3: CASSYSGRNSEQFF
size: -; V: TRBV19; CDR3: CASSMPGTGSGSTEAFF
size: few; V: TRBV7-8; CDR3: CASSLTGSYNEQFF
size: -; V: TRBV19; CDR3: CASSITSGSGRAGELFF
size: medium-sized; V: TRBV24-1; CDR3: CATSYTDTQYF
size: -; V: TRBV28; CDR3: CASSTGSNYGYTF
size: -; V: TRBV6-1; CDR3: CASSVGLAGATDTQYF
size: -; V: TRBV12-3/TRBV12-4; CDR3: CASSPTAGYEQYF
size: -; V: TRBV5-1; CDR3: CASSFSQGAVGETQYF
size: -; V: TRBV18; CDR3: CASSPTGQGDTQYF
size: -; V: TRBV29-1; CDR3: CSVRRLASQETQYF
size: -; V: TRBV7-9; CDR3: CASSLDGGPEAFF
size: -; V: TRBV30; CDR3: CAWILTSQGDEQYF
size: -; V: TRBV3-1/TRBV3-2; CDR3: CASSQPGQEGKGYTF
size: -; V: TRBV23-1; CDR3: CANLGTSGKPGETQYF
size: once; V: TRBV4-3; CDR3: CASSQDRSNQETQYF
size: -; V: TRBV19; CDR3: CASSPMDRYTEAFF
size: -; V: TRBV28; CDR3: CASSSDSGGWDIQYF
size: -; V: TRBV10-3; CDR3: CAISEWHSNQPQHF
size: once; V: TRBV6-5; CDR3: CASRAFGSDRNTIYF
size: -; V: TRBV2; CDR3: CASSEEGAGNSPLHF
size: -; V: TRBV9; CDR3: CASSPGGAQSYNEQFF
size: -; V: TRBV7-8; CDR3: CASSLGRSSTGTEAFF
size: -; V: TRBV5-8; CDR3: CASSLRESIHSGNTIYF